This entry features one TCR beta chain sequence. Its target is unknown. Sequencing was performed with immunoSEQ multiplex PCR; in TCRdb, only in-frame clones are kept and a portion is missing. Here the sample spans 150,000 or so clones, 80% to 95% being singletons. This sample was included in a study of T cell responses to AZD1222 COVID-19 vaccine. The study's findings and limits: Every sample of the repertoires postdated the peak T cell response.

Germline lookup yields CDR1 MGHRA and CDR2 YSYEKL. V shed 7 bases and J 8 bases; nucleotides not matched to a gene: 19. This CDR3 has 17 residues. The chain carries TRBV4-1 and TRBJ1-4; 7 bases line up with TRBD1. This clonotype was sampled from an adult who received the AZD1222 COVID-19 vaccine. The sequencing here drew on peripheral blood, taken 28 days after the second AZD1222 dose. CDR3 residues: CASTLSPGQPWEEKLFF. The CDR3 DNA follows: TGCGCCAGCACCCTCTCCCCGGGACAGCCTTGGGAGGAAAAACTGTTTTTT.